This record covers a single T cell receptor beta chain. This specimen belongs to a study of blood T cell repertoires in COVID-19. At the level of the study: Researchers got acute and convalescent COVID-19 samples from the United States, Italy and Spain.

Trimming removed 1 base at V and 1 base at J, with 11 bases between. Germline CDR1 is MGHRA and CDR2 is YSYEKL. The CDR3 loop spans 15 amino acids. How the authors handled the data: The authors estimated nucleated cell counts from reference gene primer amplification. The protocol was immunoSEQ multiplex PCR, while the TCRdb copy is restricted to in-frame clones and leaves out a portion. V and J calls plus clone size are reproduced from that table; the DNA served to infer D and trimming. The sample records fewer than 600,000 clones, 80% to 90% being singletons. This chain connects TRBV4-1 to TRBJ2-7; D unclear. What was sequenced was peripheral blood. The TCR comes from a young man with COVID-19, enrolled during active disease. The CDR3 sequence: CASSQVAQTSYEQYF. The CDR3 nucleotides are TGCGCCAGCAGCCAAGTGGCACAGACATCCTACGAGCAGTACTTC.